The source of this TCR beta chain is a study of cytomegalovirus exposure and HLA in healthy donors. Study outcomes and limitations: Researchers reported in a later analysis that a missense DCLRE1C variant was tied to TCR beta V- and J-gene trimming. Near-uniform donor sequencing depth was presumed by presence/absence analyses.

A word on this clone: Its antigen is still unknown.

Trimming took 0 bases from V and 4 from J, leaving 9 bases between them. The CDR3 totals 14 residues. Germline V gene sequence: CDR1 MGHRA, CDR2 YSYEKL. The PCR had 60 Vbeta and 13 Jbeta primers. The authors' processing: Counted up in a later analysis, unique TCR beta chains came to 65 million to 100 million, with about 9.9 million shared. Clones were read by immunoSEQ multiplex PCR, and TCRdb kept only the in-frame ones, dropping some. V and J calls plus clone size are reproduced from that table; the DNA served to infer D and trimming. The sample holds under 130,000 clones, roughly 79% seen once. Sample: PBMCs. The sequence was collected from a man aged 50-60 years in good health and CMV-seropositive. The chain combines TRBV4-1 with TRBJ1-2; D not certain. The CDR3: CASSQDGEVYGYTF. The CDR3 DNA sequence: TGCGCCAGCAGCCAAGATGGGGAGGTCTATGGCTACACCTTC.